The TCR beta chain under discussion was sequenced for a study of T cells in Graves' hyperthyroidism and ophthalmopathy. The study, taken as a whole, reports: The model foresaw ophthalmopathy a median about 6.1 months prior to onset.

What was amplified from RNA transcripts were TCR beta CDR3 regions. The HTBI primer set drove a first-round RT-PCR of the TCR CDR3. TCRdb used MiXCR to reprocess the multiplex PCR reads, holding one entry per CDR3 protein. The sample holds a few hundred thousand distinct CDR3 sequences; less than 15% are singletons and the top ten take 9.2%. Per germline, CDR1 ENHRY and CDR2 SYGVKD. The CDR3 length is 15 residues. V was pared by 7 bases and J by 10 bases, with 10 bases of the junction left unmatched. Note on this clonotype: What it recognizes is unknown.

Calling Graves' hyperthyroidism stable meant ophthalmopathy did not progress within 18 months. Among the patients, aged 18 to 65, hyperthyroidism was newly diagnosed and had lasted under 2 months. Used for diagnoses were clinical symptoms, serum thyroxine and TRAb, thyroid ultrasound and orbital computed tomography. The chain couples TRBV10-3 to TRBJ2-1; 13 bases are a match to TRBD2. Sequenced sample: blood. The clonotype was recovered from a woman younger than 35 with Graves' hyperthyroidism. The CDR3 nucleotides are TGTGCCATCAAGGAACTAGCGGGGGGGCCGGTCGAGCAGTTCTTC. Protein product: CAIKELAGGPVEQFF.